The entry that follows covers one TCR beta chain sequence. Its antigen is currently unknown. This record belongs to a study of T-cell memory formation after mild COVID-19. Broader study findings: Confirmation was lacking for SARS-CoV-2 specificity of second-wave clones that peaked on day 37.

From the 5' RACE reads, TCRdb called clonotypes with MiXCR, one entry per CDR3 protein. This sample carries about 390,000 distinct CDR3 sequences, roughly 20% of them seen once, and the ten largest clones take around 13%. This clonotype was sampled from an adult woman who had mild COVID-19 (a few samples of this study predate the infection). Cell type and time point are not known. Input material: PBMCs or a T cell subset sorted from them (not recorded which).

The CDR3 region is CASSQVNVRGGDTQYF. Here the CDR3 DNA reads TGTGCCAGCAGCCAAGTAAATGTCCGAGGCGGAGATACGCAGTATTTT. The chain carries TRBV14 and TRBJ2-3; the D is unclear. The CDR3 covers 16 residues. V was pared by 1 base and J by 5 bases, with 16 bases between. Germline loops: CDR1 SGHDN, CDR2 FVKESK. The full variable domain, with the rest looked up from reference TRBV14 and TRBJ2-3, is EAGVTQFPSHSVIEKGQTVTLRCDPISGHDNLYWYRRVMGKEIKFLLHFVKESKQDESGMPNNRFLAERTGGTYSTLKVQPAELEDSGVYFCASSQVNVRGGDTQYFGPGTRLTVL.